The present TCR beta chain was sequenced within a study of regulatory T cells in long-lasting Graves disease. CDR3 regions were amplified by Arm-PCR using iRepertoire HTBI primers to build TCR beta libraries. TCRdb called the multiplex PCR reads again in MiXCR, with one record for every CDR3 protein. The table has approximately 290,000 distinct CDR3 sequences, around a fifth seen once; the top ten hold approximately 60%. Trimming removed 7 bases from V and 4 bases from J, with 16 bases in between. The germline CDR1 and CDR2 sequences are MNHNS and SASEGT. This CDR3 comprises 14 residues. Time point in this sample: persistent/refractory GD, antithyroid drugs over 5 years with positive TRAb. PBMCs provided the RNA from which the TCR library was made.

The genes are TRBV6-1 and TRBJ1-1; D gene uncertain. This sequence originates from a female donor with Graves disease. Source: peripheral blood mononuclear cells (PBMCs), taken when the disease was refractory, from a patient treated with antithyroid drugs. CDR3 amino acids: CASTPRDLGTEAFF. In nucleotides, the CDR3 is TGTGCCAGCACCCCACGGGATTTGGGCACTGAAGCTTTCTTT.